This T cell receptor (beta chain) came from a study of early T cells in non-severe SARS-CoV-2 infection. Turning to the study itself: Sequencing input comprised bulk RNA from unsorted whole blood; chain pairing was not available.

This clonotype came up a few times. Its antigen is undetermined. General study results and limits: Private and CD4 specificities were missed by VDJdb matching, skewed to anti-spike CD8.

Each cDNA molecule carried a unique molecular identifier. TCRdb ran MiXCR on the 5' RACE reads and lists one entry per CDR3 protein. The table records 40,000 to 55,000 distinct CDR3 sequences, around 9.1% of them present only once. The receptor comes from an adult who was a healthcare worker with PCR-confirmed SARS-CoV-2 infection or an uninfected control (not recorded which). The sequencing input was whole blood.

The chain's CDR3 is CASSVVPSGPTDTQYF. CDR3 in DNA: TGTGCCAGCAGCGTAGTCCCTAGCGGACCCACAGATACGCAGTATTTT. The chain has TRBV9 and TRBJ2-3, with 7 bases fitting TRBD2. Trimming cost V 0 bases and J 2 bases; bases outside gene matches: 6. CDR1 and CDR2 (germline): SGDLS, YYNGEE. The CDR3 runs to 16 residues.